Listed here is a single TCR beta chain. TCRdb itself ran the RT-PCR reads through MiXCR, one entry per CDR3 protein. The sample yields fewer than 800,000 distinct CDR3 sequences, approximately 14% seen once. The clonotype originates from a female donor in good health, serving as a healthy control. Sequences were obtained from memory CD4+ T cells from blood.

The CDR3 sequence is CASRKQGAAYNEQFF. CDR3 nucleotides: TGTGCCAGCAGGAAGCAGGGGGCAGCCTACAATGAGCAGTTCTTC. The chain recombines TRBV6-1 with TRBJ2-1, with 8 bases lining up with TRBD1. This CDR3 is built from 15 residues. Per the germline V gene, CDR1 is MNHNS and CDR2 is SASEGT. Trimming cost V 6 bases and J 2 bases; bases outside gene matches: 6.